This T cell receptor beta chain derives from a study of cytomegalovirus exposure and HLA in healthy donors. Overall study findings and caveats: In a later analysis, TCR beta V- and J-gene trimming was associated with a missense DCLRE1C variant. Later on, an analysis showed TCR association rates differing by HLA locus, with DRB1 the most and HLA-C the fewest. Researchers left out some V segments, among them TRBV6-2 and TRBV6-3, as indistinguishable.

Primers included in the PCR were 60 Vbeta and 13 Jbeta primers. The repertoire was sequenced with immunoSEQ multiplex PCR; TCRdb's copy has only in-frame clones and lacks some. The table includes 150,000 to 200,000 clones, about 80% detected once. On this clone itself: Its target is unknown.

V shed 2 bases, J shed 3 bases, and the junction held 10 bases outside the gene matches. The CDR3 length is 16 residues. Germline CDR1 MGHRA, CDR2 YSYEKL. The sample comprised PBMCs. The chain recombines TRBV4-1 with TRBJ2-7, with 7 positions matching TRBD1. This sequence was found in a young man in good health and CMV-seropositive. The DNA of the CDR3 is TGCGCCAGCAGCCAACCCCGACAGGGAATAGTCTACGAGCAGTACTTC. It yields the protein CASSQPRQGIVYEQYF.